These T cell receptor beta chains were read from a single sample in a study of identical twins. TCRdb re-analysed the 5' RACE reads in MiXCR, keeping a single row per CDR3 protein. This table has around 240,000 distinct CDR3 sequences, around 6.6% appearing once. The sample also formed part of further work on yellow fever vaccine responses in identical twins.

Material for sequencing was memory (CD45RO+) T cells sorted from blood. Source of these receptors: a woman between 18 and 29 years old in good health. Both conserved end residues are part of each CDR3. Fields, in order: clone size, D gene, V gene, J gene, CDR3 protein, CDR3 DNA. The D gene is left open where the match is weak. Clone sizes are given selectively: once, few, many, or a class where the clone is expanded.

clone size: many
D gene: TRBD1
V gene: TRBV29-1
J gene: TRBJ2-3
CDR3 protein: CSVGQGAGDTQYF
CDR3 DNA: TGCAGCGTTGGTCAGGGGGCGGGAGATACGCAGTATTTT

clone size: many
D gene: TRBD2
V gene: TRBV7-2
J gene: TRBJ2-3
CDR3 protein: CASSLYRLAGDTQYF
CDR3 DNA: TGTGCCAGCAGCTTATATAGGCTAGCGGGAGATACGCAGTATTTT

clone size: many
D gene: TRBD2
V gene: TRBV12-3/TRBV12-4
J gene: TRBJ2-2
CDR3 protein: CASRSGTSGHTGELFF
CDR3 DNA: TGTGCCAGCAGGTCTGGGACTAGCGGCCACACCGGGGAGCTGTTTTTT

clone size: few
D gene: TRBD1
V gene: TRBV29-1
J gene: TRBJ1-2
CDR3 protein: CSVGDRSNGYTF
CDR3 DNA: TGCAGCGTTGGGGACAGGTCGAACGGCTACACCTTC

clone size: NA
D gene: NA
V gene: TRBV6-2/TRBV6-3
J gene: TRBJ2-3
CDR3 protein: CATRYSVLSTDTQYF
CDR3 DNA: TGTGCCACAAGATATAGCGTCCTTAGCACAGATACGCAGTATTTT

clone size: NA
D gene: NA
V gene: TRBV3-1
J gene: TRBJ2-7
CDR3 protein: CASSPLPVTTSYEQYF
CDR3 DNA: TGTGCCAGCAGTCCCCTACCGGTAACTACATCCTACGAGCAGTACTTC

clone size: few
D gene: NA
V gene: TRBV20-1
J gene: TRBJ2-7
CDR3 protein: CSASRGGDSYEQYF
CDR3 DNA: TGCAGTGCTAGTCGGGGCGGGGACTCCTACGAGCAGTACTTC

clone size: few
D gene: TRBD2
V gene: TRBV2
J gene: TRBJ2-5
CDR3 protein: CARGTSGQETQYF
CDR3 DNA: TGTGCCAGAGGGACTAGCGGGCAAGAGACCCAGTACTTC

clone size: few
D gene: NA
V gene: TRBV9
J gene: TRBJ2-3
CDR3 protein: CASSASASTDTQYF
CDR3 DNA: TGTGCCAGCAGCGCTTCAGCTAGCACAGATACGCAGTATTTT

clone size: NA
D gene: TRBD1
V gene: TRBV18
J gene: TRBJ2-3
CDR3 protein: CASSRQSQGATSTDTQYF
CDR3 DNA: TGTGCCAGCTCACGTCAATCCCAGGGGGCTACTTCTACAGATACGCAGTATTTT

clone size: NA
D gene: TRBD2
V gene: TRBV6-5
J gene: TRBJ2-1
CDR3 protein: CASSSTLAPTSYNEQFF
CDR3 DNA: TGTGCCAGCAGTTCCACACTAGCGCCAACCTCCTACAATGAGCAGTTCTTC

clone size: many
D gene: NA
V gene: TRBV7-9
J gene: TRBJ1-2
CDR3 protein: CASNSPPPAYGYTF
CDR3 DNA: TGTGCCAGCAACTCCCCACCCCCCGCCTATGGCTACACCTTC

clone size: many
D gene: NA
V gene: TRBV18
J gene: TRBJ2-1
CDR3 protein: CASSSVGKEQFF
CDR3 DNA: TGTGCCAGCTCATCAGTCGGAAAGGAGCAGTTCTTC

clone size: NA
D gene: NA
V gene: TRBV11-3
J gene: TRBJ2-7
CDR3 protein: CASSLGPSSYEQYF
CDR3 DNA: TGTGCCAGCAGCTTAGGACCCAGCTCCTACGAGCAGTACTTC

clone size: many
D gene: TRBD1
V gene: TRBV10-3
J gene: TRBJ1-1
CDR3 protein: CAISPTGVDTEAFF
CDR3 DNA: TGTGCCATCAGCCCAACAGGGGTCGACACTGAAGCTTTCTTT

clone size: many
D gene: TRBD2
V gene: TRBV20-1
J gene: TRBJ2-1
CDR3 protein: CSAILAGRRSYNEQFF
CDR3 DNA: TGCAGTGCTATTCTAGCGGGCCGCCGCTCCTACAATGAGCAGTTCTTC

clone size: NA
D gene: NA
V gene: TRBV10-2
J gene: TRBJ2-3
CDR3 protein: CASSDNGFTGDTQYF
CDR3 DNA: TGCGCCAGCAGTGATAACGGGTTCACGGGGGATACGCAGTATTTT

clone size: many
D gene: NA
V gene: TRBV5-5
J gene: TRBJ2-5
CDR3 protein: CASSLAREETQYF
CDR3 DNA: TGTGCCAGCAGCTTGGCCAGGGAAGAGACCCAGTACTTC

clone size: few
D gene: NA
V gene: TRBV24-1
J gene: TRBJ2-3
CDR3 protein: CATSDTGLNTDTQYF
CDR3 DNA: TGTGCCACCAGTGATACGGGCCTAAATACCGATACGCAGTATTTT

clone size: NA
D gene: NA
V gene: TRBV7-8
J gene: TRBJ2-1
CDR3 protein: CASSLLGRLEQFF
CDR3 DNA: TGTGCCAGCAGCTTACTGGGTAGGCTTGAGCAGTTCTTC

clone size: many
D gene: TRBD1
V gene: TRBV6-1
J gene: TRBJ2-4
CDR3 protein: CASRPGQGAVGKNIQYF
CDR3 DNA: TGTGCCAGCAGACCGGGACAGGGGGCGGTAGGCAAAAACATTCAGTACTTC

clone size: many
D gene: NA
V gene: TRBV29-1
J gene: TRBJ2-3
CDR3 protein: CSVLTGRITDTQYF
CDR3 DNA: TGCAGCGTCTTGACTGGCAGAATCACAGATACGCAGTATTTT

clone size: NA
D gene: TRBD1
V gene: TRBV28
J gene: TRBJ1-1
CDR3 protein: CATGDVGTGETEAFF
CDR3 DNA: TGTGCCACAGGTGACGTTGGGACAGGGGAGACTGAAGCTTTCTTT

clone size: many
D gene: TRBD2
V gene: TRBV5-5
J gene: TRBJ2-2
CDR3 protein: CASSLSSGGATGELFF
CDR3 DNA: TGTGCCAGCAGCCTATCTAGCGGGGGGGCAACCGGGGAGCTGTTTTTT

clone size: NA
D gene: TRBD1
V gene: TRBV27
J gene: TRBJ1-6
CDR3 protein: CASSLQGAFVSPLHF
CDR3 DNA: TGTGCCAGCAGTTTACAGGGGGCGTTTGTTTCACCCCTCCACTTT

clone size: NA
D gene: NA
V gene: TRBV3-1
J gene: TRBJ2-5
CDR3 protein: CASSHPSGETQYF
CDR3 DNA: TGTGCCAGCAGCCATCCCTCGGGGGAGACCCAGTACTTC

clone size: NA
D gene: NA
V gene: TRBV9
J gene: TRBJ2-3
CDR3 protein: CASSVEVPDTQYF
CDR3 DNA: TGTGCCAGCAGCGTAGAGGTCCCAGATACGCAGTATTTT

clone size: many
D gene: NA
V gene: TRBV5-1
J gene: TRBJ2-1
CDR3 protein: CASSPSQSSYNEQFF
CDR3 DNA: TGCGCCAGCAGCCCCAGCCAATCCTCCTACAATGAGCAGTTCTTC

clone size: few
D gene: NA
V gene: TRBV10-3
J gene: TRBJ2-5
CDR3 protein: CAISEGARETQYF
CDR3 DNA: TGTGCCATCAGTGAGGGTGCGAGGGAGACCCAGTACTTC

clone size: few
D gene: NA
V gene: TRBV5-1
J gene: TRBJ1-2
CDR3 protein: CASSLIGGVRDYGYTF
CDR3 DNA: TGCGCCAGCAGCTTGATCGGGGGCGTTCGTGACTATGGCTACACCTTC

clone size: many
D gene: NA
V gene: TRBV24-1
J gene: TRBJ1-4
CDR3 protein: CATSWGAGEKLFF
CDR3 DNA: TGTGCCACCAGTTGGGGAGCCGGTGAAAAACTGTTTTTT

clone size: few
D gene: NA
V gene: TRBV7-8
J gene: TRBJ2-3
CDR3 protein: CASSPALARSTDTQYF
CDR3 DNA: TGTGCCAGCAGCCCCGCCCTAGCTCGAAGCACAGATACGCAGTATTTT

clone size: few
D gene: TRBD2
V gene: TRBV9
J gene: TRBJ2-5
CDR3 protein: CASSVGSGRGPQETQYF
CDR3 DNA: TGTGCCAGCAGCGTAGGAAGCGGGAGAGGCCCACAAGAGACCCAGTACTTC

clone size: many
D gene: NA
V gene: TRBV12-3/TRBV12-4
J gene: TRBJ2-1
CDR3 protein: CASSLVAWNEQFF
CDR3 DNA: TGTGCCAGCAGTTTGGTTGCTTGGAATGAGCAGTTCTTC

clone size: NA
D gene: TRBD1
V gene: TRBV3-1
J gene: TRBJ1-3
CDR3 protein: CASSRSNGQGSGNTIYF
CDR3 DNA: TGTGCCAGCAGCCGATCGAACGGACAGGGCTCTGGAAACACCATATATTTT

clone size: NA
D gene: TRBD2
V gene: TRBV2
J gene: TRBJ2-3
CDR3 protein: CASSQTSLRGSTDTQYF
CDR3 DNA: TGTGCCAGCAGCCAAACGTCCCTGCGGGGGAGCACAGATACGCAGTATTTT

clone size: NA
D gene: NA
V gene: TRBV4-2
J gene: TRBJ1-4
CDR3 protein: CASSQDPGQPGQLFF
CDR3 DNA: TGTGCCAGCAGCCAAGATCCAGGGCAGCCAGGACAACTGTTTTTT